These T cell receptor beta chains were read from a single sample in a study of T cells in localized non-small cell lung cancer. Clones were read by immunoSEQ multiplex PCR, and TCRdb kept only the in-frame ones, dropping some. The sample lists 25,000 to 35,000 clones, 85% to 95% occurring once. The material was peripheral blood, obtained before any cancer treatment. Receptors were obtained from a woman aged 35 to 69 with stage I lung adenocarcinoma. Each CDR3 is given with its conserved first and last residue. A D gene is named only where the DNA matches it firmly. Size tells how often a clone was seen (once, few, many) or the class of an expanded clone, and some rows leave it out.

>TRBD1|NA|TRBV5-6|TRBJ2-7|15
TGTGCCAGCAGCATTCTGGGGACAGGACTGAAGGAGCAGTACTTC
CASSILGTGLKEQYF
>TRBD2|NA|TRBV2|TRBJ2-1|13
TGTGCCAGCCGTACGACCGGACTAGCGGACGTGTTCTTC
CASRTTGLADVFF
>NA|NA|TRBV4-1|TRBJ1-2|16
TGCGCCAGCAGCCAAGCCTGGACAGCCTCGAACTATGGCTACACCTTC
CASSQAWTASNYGYTF
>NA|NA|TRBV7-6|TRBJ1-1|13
TGTGCCAGCCGATGGAGGGGAAGCGGTGAAGCTTTCTTT
CASRWRGSGEAFF
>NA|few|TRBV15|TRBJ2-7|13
TGTGCCACCAGCAGTTCCGCCTCCTACGAGCAGTACTTC
CATSSSASYEQYF
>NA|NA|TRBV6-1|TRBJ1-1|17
TGTGCCAGCAGTGAATTAGGAGAGCTTGGAGGAAACACTGAAGCTTTCTTT
CASSELGELGGNTEAFF
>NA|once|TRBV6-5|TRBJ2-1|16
TGTGCCAGCAGTTACTCGGTAGGGTACTCCTACAATGAGCAGTTCTTC
CASSYSVGYSYNEQFF
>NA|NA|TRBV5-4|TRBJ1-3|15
TGTGCCAGCAGCTTGGATGGGCTCTCTGGAAACACCATATATTTT
CASSLDGLSGNTIYF
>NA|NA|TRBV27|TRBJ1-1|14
TGTGCCAGCAGTTTATCGCAGGGCAACACTGAAGCTTTCTTT
CASSLSQGNTEAFF
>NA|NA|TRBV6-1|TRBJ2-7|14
TGTGCCAGCACTCCTGGGCAGGGAGTCTACGAGCAGTACTTC
CASTPGQGVYEQYF
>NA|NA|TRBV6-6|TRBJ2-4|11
TGTGCCAGCAGCACTCAAAACATTCAGTACTTC
CASSTQNIQYF
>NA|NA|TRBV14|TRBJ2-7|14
TGTGCCAGCAGCACAACTTGGACCATCAACGAGCAGTACTTC
CASSTTWTINEQYF
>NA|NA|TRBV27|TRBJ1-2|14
TGTGCCAGCAGTTTAAAAGGGGTCGGCTATGGCTACACCTTC
CASSLKGVGYGYTF
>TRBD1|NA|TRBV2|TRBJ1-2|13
TGTGCCAGAGATAGCGCGATCAGGGGGGACTACACCTTC
CARDSAIRGDYTF
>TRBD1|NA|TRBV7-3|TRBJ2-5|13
TGTGCCAGCAGTTACAGGGGGCGGGGGCCCCAGTACTTC
CASSYRGRGPQYF
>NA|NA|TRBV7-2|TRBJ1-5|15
TGTGCCAGCAGCTTAGGGTTGGGTAGCAATCAGCCCCAGCATTTT
CASSLGLGSNQPQHF
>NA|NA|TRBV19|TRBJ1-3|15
TGTGCCAGTAGTACCGGGGAGAATGCTGGAAACACCATATATTTT
CASSTGENAGNTIYF
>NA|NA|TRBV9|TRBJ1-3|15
TGTGCCAGCAGCAAAACAGGGTTCTCTGGAAACACCATATATTTT
CASSKTGFSGNTIYF
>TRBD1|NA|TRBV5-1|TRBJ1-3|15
TGCGCCAGCAGCTTGGCACAGGGGTCTGGAAACACCATATATTTT
CASSLAQGSGNTIYF
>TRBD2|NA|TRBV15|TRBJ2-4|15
TGTGCCACCAGCAGAGTGAGTAGCGGGAGGGCCATTCAGTACTTC
CATSRVSSGRAIQYF
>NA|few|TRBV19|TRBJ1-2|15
TGTGCCAGTAGTACCCCGCGAGGGGCCGGCTATGGCTACACCTTC
CASSTPRGAGYGYTF
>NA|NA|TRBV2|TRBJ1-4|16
TGTGCCAGCAGTGCGAACTTACAGGGAGGGAACGAAAAACTGTTTTTT
CASSANLQGGNEKLFF
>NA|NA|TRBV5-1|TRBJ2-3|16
TGCGCCAGCAGGTTGTCTGAAGGACTTCTGGGCGATACGCAGTATTTT
CASRLSEGLLGDTQYF
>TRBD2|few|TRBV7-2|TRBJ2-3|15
TGTGCCAGCAGCTCTAGCGGGTGGTTCACAGATACGCAGTATTTT
CASSSSGWFTDTQYF